This T cell receptor (beta chain) was captured in a study of identical twins (dated by TCRdb to the mid-2010s). In the study overall: To test whether fetal clonotypes persist, this study deep-sequenced TCR alpha and beta repertoires from monozygotic twins, from unrelated adults of various ages, and from cord blood. Replicate twin experiments were performed at different times using different library preparation protocols to rule out contamination. The paper's findings and limits, for the study overall: In monozygotic twins, out-of-frame TCR alpha sharing was systematically underestimated by recombination models, although the models agreed with sharing between unrelated individuals. A weaker excess of twin sharing was found in beta out-of-frame sequences because the signal-to-noise ratio was lowered by fewer shared sequences. Out-of-frame TCR alpha sequences shared between twins showed an excess of low generation-probability sequences compared with coincidental sharing between unrelated individuals. Fewer insertions were carried by abundant cord blood beta clonotypes, a similar but weaker trend appeared in young adult naive repertoires, and no such trend appeared in memory repertoires. Invariant T cells such as MAIT and iNKT could partly confound zero-insertion analyses, although diverse VJ usage argued against such confounding for most clonotypes. Because the same donors could not be followed over many years, conclusions were based on cross-sectional statistical analysis.

The library was prepared using 5' RACE. Data came from an Illumina HiSeq 2000. A universal primer binding site was introduced by template switching, and a unique molecular identifier was present in the final cDNA, enabling accurate counting of TCR cDNA molecules. Specific primers in the conserved constant-segment region were used to synthesize first-strand cDNA for the TCR alpha and beta chains. To control for contamination, each cDNA library was double barcoded with a SMART-Mk sample barcode plus Illumina barcodes. TruSeq adapter sequences along with Illumina sample barcodes were introduced in two successive PCR steps. Sequencing of the TCR alpha and beta cDNA libraries was done on the Illumina HiSeq platform using custom primers. In the original analysis: MiGEC processed the raw reads to extract unique molecular identifiers, while MiXCR was used to determine the CDR3 positions. For each individual, recombination models were inferred using an EM algorithm with the repgenHMM and IGoR tools. Shared clonotype analysis was performed with the tcR package in R, normalizing sharing by the product of cloneset sizes. To study raw recombination free of thymic and clonal selection effects, out-of-frame nonproductive sequences were analyzed. TCRdb trimmed the raw reads at Q25, called clones with MiXCR and kept productive beta chains. CDR3 protein sequences are deduplicated, and each keeps its most common genes and DNA. The V and J calls and clone size are TCRdb's, not the authors'. This sample lists approximately 600,000 distinct CDR3 sequences; around 7.4% were detected once. The ten largest account for 1.6% of the sample.

Every donor was a healthy Caucasian. The twin cohort comprised three pairs of female monozygotic twins, all aged roughly 18 to 30 years. Peripheral blood mononuclear cells were the source from which RNA for the TCR libraries was isolated. In this sample, this clonotype turned up a few times. Its antigen remains unidentified. Base qualities are not recorded, but no much larger clone differs from it by a single base. CDR1 is given as MNHNS and CDR2 as SASEGT, both from the germline V gene. The CDR3 sequence holds 15 residues, the cysteine and phenylalanine included. CDR3 DNA only is kept here, 45 bases in frame from base 1. Ends trimmed: V by 5 bases, J by 5 bases; bases unmatched to a gene: 8. These data also formed part of another study, on yellow fever vaccine responses in identical twins. As that second study puts it: The authors reported that the T cell response to vaccination in identical twins appeared partly convergent and partly personalized. In identical twins, the study followed T cell clones that responded to the vaccine with precision.

Material: PBMCs. The clonotype comes from a woman aged 18-30 years in good health. This chain joins TRBV6-1 to TRBJ2-1; TRBD1 aligns with 8 central bases. The DNA reads TGTGCCAGCAGTACCGTTGGACAGGGAGACAATGAGCAGTTCTTC. Translated, it reads CASSTVGQGDNEQFF.